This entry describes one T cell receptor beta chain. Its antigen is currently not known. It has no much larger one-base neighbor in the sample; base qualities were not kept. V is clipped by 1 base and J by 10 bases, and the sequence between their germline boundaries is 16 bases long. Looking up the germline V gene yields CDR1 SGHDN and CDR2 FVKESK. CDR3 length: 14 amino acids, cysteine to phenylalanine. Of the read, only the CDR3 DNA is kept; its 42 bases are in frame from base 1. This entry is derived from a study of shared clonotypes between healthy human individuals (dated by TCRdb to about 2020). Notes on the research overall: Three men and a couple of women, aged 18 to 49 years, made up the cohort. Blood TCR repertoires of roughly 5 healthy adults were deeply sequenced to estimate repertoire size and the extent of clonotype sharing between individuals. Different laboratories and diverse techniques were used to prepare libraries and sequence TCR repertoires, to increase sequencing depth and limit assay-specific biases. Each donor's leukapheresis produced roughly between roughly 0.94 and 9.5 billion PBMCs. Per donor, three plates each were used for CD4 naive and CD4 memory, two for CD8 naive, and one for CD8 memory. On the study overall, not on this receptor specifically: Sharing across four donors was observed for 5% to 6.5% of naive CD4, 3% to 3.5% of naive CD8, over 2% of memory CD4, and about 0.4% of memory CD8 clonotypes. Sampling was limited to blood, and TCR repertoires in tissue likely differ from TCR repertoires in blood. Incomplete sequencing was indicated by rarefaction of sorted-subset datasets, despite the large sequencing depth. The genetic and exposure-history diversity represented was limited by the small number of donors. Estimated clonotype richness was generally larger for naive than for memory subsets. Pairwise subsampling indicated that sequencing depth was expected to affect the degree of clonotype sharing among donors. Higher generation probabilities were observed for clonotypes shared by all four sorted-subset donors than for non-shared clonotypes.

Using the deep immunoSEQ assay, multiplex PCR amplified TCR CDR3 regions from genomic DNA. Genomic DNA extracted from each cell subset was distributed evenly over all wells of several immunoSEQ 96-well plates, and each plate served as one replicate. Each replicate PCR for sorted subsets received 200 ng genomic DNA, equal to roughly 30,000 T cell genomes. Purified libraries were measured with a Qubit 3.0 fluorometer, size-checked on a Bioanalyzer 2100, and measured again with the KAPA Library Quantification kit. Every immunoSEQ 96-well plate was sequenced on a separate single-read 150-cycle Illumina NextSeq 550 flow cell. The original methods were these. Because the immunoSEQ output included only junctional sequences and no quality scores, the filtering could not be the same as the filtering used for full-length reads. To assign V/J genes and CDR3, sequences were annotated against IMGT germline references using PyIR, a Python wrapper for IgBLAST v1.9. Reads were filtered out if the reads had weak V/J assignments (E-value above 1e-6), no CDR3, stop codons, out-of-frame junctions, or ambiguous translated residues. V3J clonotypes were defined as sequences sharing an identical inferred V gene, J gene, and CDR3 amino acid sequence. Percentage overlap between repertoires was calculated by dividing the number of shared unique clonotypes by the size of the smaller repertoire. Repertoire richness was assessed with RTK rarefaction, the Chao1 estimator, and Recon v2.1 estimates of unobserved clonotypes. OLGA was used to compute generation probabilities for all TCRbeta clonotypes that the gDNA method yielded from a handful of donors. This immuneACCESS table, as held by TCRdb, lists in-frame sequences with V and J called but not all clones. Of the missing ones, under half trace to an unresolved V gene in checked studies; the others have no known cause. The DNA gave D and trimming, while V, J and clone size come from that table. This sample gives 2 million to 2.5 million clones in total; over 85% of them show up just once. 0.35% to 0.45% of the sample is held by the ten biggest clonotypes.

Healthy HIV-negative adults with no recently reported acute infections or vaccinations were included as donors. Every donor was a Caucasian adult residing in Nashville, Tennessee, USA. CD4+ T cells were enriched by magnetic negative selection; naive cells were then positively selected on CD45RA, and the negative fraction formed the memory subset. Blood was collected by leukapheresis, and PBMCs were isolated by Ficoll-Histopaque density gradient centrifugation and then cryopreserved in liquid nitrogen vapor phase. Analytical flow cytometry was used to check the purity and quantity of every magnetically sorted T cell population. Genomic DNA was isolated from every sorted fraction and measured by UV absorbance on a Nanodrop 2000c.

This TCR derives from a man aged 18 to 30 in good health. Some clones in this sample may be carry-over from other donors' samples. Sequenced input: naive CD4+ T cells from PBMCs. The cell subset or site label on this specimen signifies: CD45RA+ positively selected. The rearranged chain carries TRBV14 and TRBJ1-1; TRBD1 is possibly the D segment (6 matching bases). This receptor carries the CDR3 CASSQVSGARGAFF. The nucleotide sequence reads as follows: TGTGCCAGCAGCCAAGTGTCAGGGGCTCGAGGAGCTTTCTTT.